Following are 27 T cell receptor beta chains from one sample sequenced in a study of blood T cell repertoires in COVID-19 (dated by TCRdb to the early 2020s). The library was made by the immunoSEQ multiplex PCR assay. Held by TCRdb, this immuneACCESS table contains in-frame sequences only and omits some clones. Under half of the omission traces to an unresolved V gene where checked; the cause of the rest is unknown. This sample comprises around 200,000 clones, approximately 85% of them detected only once. The ten largest make up around 5.7% of the sample. Sequenced sample: PBMCs or T cells enriched from blood (not recorded which). The receptor set was obtained from a man between 40 and 49 years old with acute COVID-19.

The V gene is TRBV7-9, the J gene TRBJ2-7; 7 bases are a match to TRBD1. The V segment lost 5 bases and the J segment 0 bases; nucleotides outside the gene matches: 13. The germline V gene encodes CDR1 SEHNR and CDR2 FQNEAQ (reference sequence). This CDR3 spans 17 amino acids. The CDR3 DNA reads TGTGCCAGCAGCCAAGGGTTTGGACAGGTGACCTCCTACGAGCAGTACTTC. It is translated as CASSQGFGQVTSYEQYF.

In this sample, this clone turned up once. The chain uses TRBV29-1 and TRBJ2-3; TRBD2 aligns across 8 bases. Unmatched junction bases numbered 10, after V lost 8 bases and J lost 3 bases. The CDR3 is 14 amino acids. Germline lookup yields CDR1 SQVTM and CDR2 ANQGSEA. CDR3 residues: CSSGGGVPTDTQYF. For the CDR3, the DNA is TGCAGCTCCGGGGGGGGCGTACCTACAGATACGCAGTATTTT.

The rearrangement links TRBV12-3 or TRBV12-4 to TRBJ1-1; 7 nucleotides align to TRBD1. This CDR3 spans 13 amino acids. The J segment lost 10 bases and the V segment lost 3 bases, leaving 8 bases of the junction unmatched. CDR3 DNA sequence: TGTGCCAGCAGTTTGTTACAGGGGTTTGGAGCTTTCTTT. Protein: CASSLLQGFGAFF.

This chain links TRBV5-1 with TRBJ2-6; TRBD1 matches 7 bases. J was trimmed by 2 bases and V by 4 bases; bases with no gene match: 9. Germline assignment: CDR1 SGHRS and CDR2 YFSETQ. This CDR3 has 17 residues. The chain's CDR3 is CASSGPTGNAGANVLTF. The CDR3 region has the DNA TGCGCCAGCAGCGGGCCGACAGGGAATGCTGGGGCCAACGTCCTGACTTTC.

The chain has TRBV5-1 and TRBJ2-7; D call uncertain. Trimming shortened V by 4 bases and J by 1 base, and 6 bases separated the two germline ends. This CDR3 is built from 12 residues. Germline lookup yields CDR1 SGHRS and CDR2 YFSETQ. CDR3 sequence reads: CASSDNSYEQYF. CDR3 DNA: TGCGCCAGCAGCGACAATTCCTACGAGCAGTACTTC.

The chain joins TRBV11-3 to TRBJ2-2; 14 bases match TRBD2. The CDR3 runs 15 residues. Germline lookup yields CDR1 SGHNT and CDR2 YENEEA. J gave up 7 bases and V 5 bases, and 3 bases lay outside the gene matches. In DNA, the CDR3 is TGTGCCAGCAGCGGACTAGCGGGAGGTAGCGGGGAGCTGTTTTTT. Its protein is CASSGLAGGSGELFF.

Here the CDR3 DNA reads TGTGCCAGCCGGGACAGTACCTACGAGCAGTACTTC. Translating gives CASRDSTYEQYF. J is TRBJ2-7 and V is TRBV27; 7 nucleotides agree with TRBD1. CDR1 is MNHEY and CDR2 is SMNVEV in the germline V gene (reference sequence). V shed 8 bases, J shed 2 bases, and the junction held 3 bases outside the gene matches. The CDR3 totals 12 residues.

The V gene is TRBV29-1, the J gene TRBJ2-7; 9 bases align to TRBD1. This CDR3 comprises 14 residues. Germline CDR1 and CDR2: SQVTM and ANQGSEA. The trim removed 5 bases at V and 2 bases at J, leaving 7 bases unmatched. The CDR3 DNA sequence: TGCAGCGTTACTCCGGGACAGGGTCCCTACGAGCAGTACTTC. Protein: CSVTPGQGPYEQYF.

The chain's CDR3 is CASSPDRDGGYTF. CDR3 coding DNA: TGTGCCAGCAGCCCCGACAGGGATGGTGGCTACACCTTC. V usage is TRBV6-5 and J usage is TRBJ1-2; TRBD1 matches at 7 bases. The germline CDR1 and CDR2 sequences are MNHEY and SVGAGI. V lost 6 bases to trimming and J lost 7 bases; unmatched junction nucleotides: 8. This CDR3 comprises 13 residues.

V usage is TRBV28 and J usage is TRBJ1-4, with 8 bases lining up with TRBD1. The V and J ends lost 5 bases and 7 bases, in that order; junction bases with no gene match: 9. This CDR3 region has 15 residues. Germline loops: CDR1 MDHEN, CDR2 SYDVKM. The CDR3 DNA sequence: TGTGCCAGCAGTACCACAGGGGGTAGCAGTGAAAAACTGTTTTTT. It specifies CASSTTGGSSEKLFF.

The V call is TRBV6-2 or TRBV6-3, the J call TRBJ2-3, with D uncertain. Germline V lookup: CDR1 MNHEY, CDR2 SVGEGT. V shed 4 bases and J shed 1 base, with 12 bases lying between them. CDR3 length equals 15 residues. The CDR3 sequence is CASSWLDVGTDTQYF. DNA of the CDR3: TGTGCCAGCAGTTGGCTAGATGTTGGCACAGATACGCAGTATTTT.

CDR3 coding DNA: TGTGCCTGGAGTGTATTATTCTTAACGGGACAGGGGGCTAACGAGCAGTACTTC. Amino acids: CAWSVLFLTGQGANEQYF. This rearrangement joins TRBV30 to TRBJ2-7; 12 nucleotides match TRBD1. Germline lookup yields CDR1 GTSNPN and CDR2 SVGIG (reference sequence). The V gene end was trimmed by 0 bases and the J gene end by 5 bases; junction bases not matched to a gene: 14. The CDR3 extends over 18 amino acids.

This clone occurred a few times. The chain recombines TRBV14 with TRBJ1-2, with D unresolved. V lost 3 bases, J lost 3 bases, and 11 bases lay in between. Germline CDR1 is SGHDN and CDR2 is FVKESK. The CDR3 is made up of 14 amino acids. CDR3 amino acids: CASSQTRKDYGYTF. For the CDR3, the DNA is TGTGCCAGCAGCCAGACCAGGAAAGACTATGGCTACACCTTC.

This chain joins TRBV12-3 or TRBV12-4 and TRBJ1-2, with 10 bases fitting TRBD1. V lost 5 bases, J lost 13 bases, and 7 bases stayed unmatched. The CDR3 is 12 amino acids. The CDR3 sequence: CASSRQGALFTF. DNA of the CDR3: TGTGCCAGCAGTAGACAGGGGGCTCTTTTCACCTTC.

The chain uses TRBV6-1 and TRBJ2-6, with D tentatively TRBD2 (5 bases). This CDR3 comprises 16 residues. Germline CDR1 and CDR2: MNHNS and SASEGT. Deletions cut 4 bases from V and 3 bases from J, with 13 bases between. CDR3 bases: TGTGCCAGCAGTGGACTAACCACTCTTGGGGCCAACGTCCTGACTTTC. Translating gives CASSGLTTLGANVLTF.

The genes are TRBV28 and TRBJ1-1; D gene unclear. CDR1 MDHEN and CDR2 SYDVKM come from the germline V gene. Trimming removed 2 bases from V and 11 bases from J, with 9 bases in between. This CDR3 comprises 11 residues. The CDR3 nucleotides are TGTGCCAGCAGTTTAGGATCGAGGGCTTTCTTT. Its protein is CASSLGSRAFF.

This clone has more than one count but fewer than ten. The chain combines TRBV5-4 with TRBJ2-3; 9 nucleotides match TRBD1. CDR3 length equals 16 residues. CDR1 and CDR2 (germline): SGHNT, YYREEE (reference sequence). V trimming: 4 bases; J trimming: 2 bases; junction bases outside the gene matches: 8. The CDR3: CASSIQGAWATDTQYF. CDR3 bases: TGTGCCAGCAGCATACAGGGGGCGTGGGCCACAGATACGCAGTATTTT.

The V gene is TRBV7-9, the J gene TRBJ1-5; tentative D call: TRBD1 (5 bases). Germline V CDR1 and CDR2: SEHNR, FQNEAQ (reference sequence). The CDR3 extends over 15 amino acids. The ends were cut back, 1 base at V and 8 bases at J, with 15 bases in the middle. The CDR3 here is CASSLGAVTTEPQHF. The CDR3 DNA sequence: TGTGCCAGCAGCTTAGGGGCGGTAACGACAGAGCCCCAGCATTTT.

The chain combines TRBV28 with TRBJ1-5, with 7 bases that match TRBD1. Germline V gene lookup returns CDR1 MDHEN and CDR2 SYDVKM. The CDR3 is 15 amino acids. V shed 6 bases, J shed 7 bases, and the junction held 12 bases outside the gene matches. In DNA form, the CDR3 reads TGTGCCAGCAGAAGCACCGGGACAGATGTCCAGCCCCAGCATTTT. Its translation: CASRSTGTDVQPQHF.

The chain employs TRBV6-5 and TRBJ1-2, with D perhaps TRBD1 (5 bases). Germline CDR1 reads MNHEY; CDR2 reads SVGAGI. The CDR3 extends over 12 amino acids. Trimming took off 8 bases at V and 4 bases at J, with 11 bases between the two ends. The CDR3 loop reads CASRPRGYGYTF. DNA for the CDR3: TGTGCCAGCCGGCCTAGGGGCTATGGCTACACCTTC.

The chain uses TRBV6-6 and TRBJ2-7, with TRBD1 matching over 8 bases. Trimming at V came to 1 base and at J to 3 bases, leaving 5 bases not matched to a gene. There are 15 residues in the CDR3. Germline V gene data show CDR1 as MNHNY and CDR2 as SVGAGI (reference sequence). The CDR3 reads CASSYLAGQGYEQYF. The CDR3 DNA is TGTGCCAGCAGTTACTTAGCCGGACAGGGCTACGAGCAGTACTTC.

This sequence joins TRBV9 and TRBJ2-7, with a weak D call TRBD2 (6 bases). The CDR3 is 16 residues long. The V end lost 0 bases, the J end lost 7 bases, and 20 bases lay between the germline ends. Per germline, CDR1 SGDLS and CDR2 YYNGEE. The CDR3 loop is CASSVGWDRRAGEQYF. CDR3 DNA sequence: TGTGCCAGCAGCGTAGGTTGGGACCGCAGGGCGGGGGAGCAGTACTTC. Full variable domain (remainder filled in from reference TRBV9 and TRBJ2-7): DSGVTQTPKHLITATGQRVTLRCSPRSGDLSVYWYQQSLDQGLQFLIQYYNGEERAKGNILERFSAQQFPDLHSELNLSSLELGDSALYFCASSVGWDRRAGEQYFGPGTRLTVT.

The V gene is TRBV6-5, the J gene TRBJ2-7, with D possibly matching TRBD2 (5 bases). The CDR3 consists of 11 residues. The germline V gene encodes CDR1 MNHEY and CDR2 SVGAGI. The V and J ends lost 6 bases and 6 bases respectively, with 9 bases between them. CDR3 sequence reads: CASRGSGEQYF. CDR3 bases: TGTGCCAGCAGGGGCAGCGGCGAGCAGTACTTC.

The chain recombines TRBV15 with TRBJ2-1, with 8 bases matching TRBD2. The CDR3 loop spans 15 amino acids. V lost 3 bases, J lost 8 bases, and 9 bases stayed unmatched. Germline V lookup: CDR1 LNHNV, CDR2 YYDKDF (reference sequence). Written as DNA, the CDR3 is TGTGCCACCAGCAGTTACCGGACTAGCTTGTATGAGCAGTTCTTC. It codes for CATSSYRTSLYEQFF.

This chain uses TRBV19 with TRBJ1-5; 7 nucleotides line up with TRBD1. V lost 3 bases to trimming and J lost 3 bases; unmatched junction nucleotides: 2. The CDR3 is made up of 14 amino acids. Germline values: CDR1 LNHDA, CDR2 SQIVND (reference sequence). The CDR3 is CASSMGQNNQPQHF. The CDR3 coding sequence is TGTGCCAGTAGTATGGGACAGAACAATCAGCCCCAGCATTTT. Full variable domain (outside the CDR3, taken from reference TRBV19 and TRBJ1-5): DGGITQSPKYLFRKEGQNVTLSCEQNLNHDAMYWYRQDPGQGLRLIYYSQIVNDFQKGDIAEGYSVSREKKESFPLTVTSAQKNPTAFYLCASSMGQNNQPQHFGDGTRLSIL.

The V call is TRBV27, the J call TRBJ1-2; D is possibly TRBD1 (5 bases). The CDR3 sequence is 13 residues long. The ends were cut back, 4 bases at V and 6 bases at J, with 12 bases in the middle. The germline CDR1 and CDR2 sequences are MNHEY and SMNVEV (reference sequence). The CDR3 sequence: CASSWAGKNGYTF. In nucleotides, the CDR3 is TGTGCCAGCAGTTGGGCAGGGAAAAATGGCTACACCTTC.

This chain joins TRBV12-3 or TRBV12-4 and TRBJ2-4; 9 nucleotides align to TRBD1. This CDR3 is 11 amino acids long. V shed 5 bases, J shed 15 bases, and the junction held 5 bases outside the gene matches. For the CDR3, the DNA is TGTGCCAGCAGTCCGGGGACAGGGCGGTACTTC. This codes for CASSPGTGRYF.